This record covers a single T cell receptor (beta chain). The antigen is unknown. This record comes from a study of shared clonotypes between healthy human individuals. Study findings and constraints: Clonotype sharing among donors was thought likely to change with sequencing depth.

The CDR3 runs 16 residues. V lost 5 bases and J 0 bases, leaving 14 bases between the germline ends. Germline assignment: CDR1 SGHVS and CDR2 FQNEAQ. Clones were read by immunoSEQ multiplex PCR, and TCRdb kept only the in-frame ones, dropping some. Altogether some 480,000 clones are present, roughly 85% being singletons, with the ten largest covering 10% to 15%. The chain recombines TRBV7-8 with TRBJ2-4; TRBD1 or TRBD2 may be the D gene (5 bases each). Input material: PBMCs. The TCR was taken from a woman between 40 and 55 years old in good health. Some clones in this sample may be carry-over from other donors' samples. CDR3 coding DNA: TGTGCCAGCAGCAACCGGGACGCAGAAGCCAAAAACATTCAGTACTTC. Residues: CASSNRDAEAKNIQYF.